The T cell receptor beta chain described here comes from a study of beta chain features in type 1 diabetes. Regarding the study as a whole: Type 1 diabetes patients had TCRB CDR3s that were shorter (moderately but significantly so) in all four CD4+ subsets. Insertion counts at VDJ junctions were lower in type 1 diabetes patients, who also showed more deletions there. Shorter templates might be favored by PCR, equally in patients and controls.

Germline CDR1 reads ENHRY; CDR2 reads SYGVKD. The CDR3 runs 13 residues. The V and J ends lost 6 bases and 9 bases, in that order; junction bases with no gene match: 7. Every isolated RNA sample was fully reverse transcribed, so sequencing captured expressed TCRB transcripts. TCRdb's table, derived via immunoSEQ multiplex PCR, lists solely in-frame clones and lacks some. The data contain 16,000 or so clones, around 69% of them singletons. Comments on this clone: Antigen: not known.

In total, each donor contributed a single heparinised blood draw that averaged roughly 110 mL. Markers CD45RO/CCR7/CD25/CD127/CD95/CD27 served to sort CD4+ naive, central memory, regulatory and stem cell-like memory cells. The receptor was isolated from a woman in her late teens or twenties with type 1 diabetes. Sample: stem cell memory CD4+ T cells from blood. This chain links TRBV10-3 with TRBJ2-1; 8 bases agree with TRBD1. The CDR3 loop is CAIRSLRGPEQFF. Written as DNA, the CDR3 is TGTGCCATCAGAAGCCTCAGGGGGCCTGAGCAGTTCTTC.